These T cell receptor beta chains were read from a single sample in a study of T cells of healthy individuals. TCRdb recomputed calls from the 5' RACE reads with MiXCR, one row per CDR3 protein. The sample holds some 85,000 distinct CDR3 sequences, approximately 5.4% seen once. All receptors derive from a female donor in good health. CDR3s include the opening cysteine and the closing phenylalanine or tryptophan. D genes are given only for firm matches. Clone size is given for some rows only: seen once, a few or many times, or a class if the clone is expanded.

d_gene,v_gene,abundance,j_gene,CDR3aa
TRBD2,TRBV12-3/TRBV12-4,many,TRBJ2-1,CASSPPLAGGPSSYNEQFF
TRBD1,TRBV7-2,few,TRBJ1-6,CASSFRDRARNSPLHF
-,TRBV4-1,many,TRBJ2-1,CASSRQLAGRGNEQFF
TRBD1,TRBV7-2,-,TRBJ1-6,CASSPGTGRNSPLHF
TRBD2,TRBV7-9,many,TRBJ2-1,CASSPVNSGRFDSYNEQFF
-,TRBV28,many,TRBJ2-1,CASSALRGSSYNEQFF
-,TRBV6-2/TRBV6-3,few,TRBJ1-1,CASSLTGTEAFF
TRBD2,TRBV29-1,few,TRBJ2-1,CSVVAGGIYNEQFF
-,TRBV5-8,many,TRBJ2-6,CASSGRDPGRGANVLTF
-,TRBV3-1,many,TRBJ2-2,CASSPDITGELFF
-,TRBV4-3,few,TRBJ2-7,CASSLDLDRHIYEQYF
TRBD1,TRBV20-1,many,TRBJ1-4,CSAPDRGRGEKLFF
-,TRBV24-1,-,TRBJ2-3,CATSESGQPFTDTQYF
-,TRBV13,-,TRBJ2-7,CASSFVASSYEQYF
TRBD1,TRBV6-2/TRBV6-3,many,TRBJ1-5,CASSSPDREDQPQHF
-,TRBV29-1,few,TRBJ1-1,CSVERGFLTEAFF
TRBD1,TRBV12-3/TRBV12-4,many,TRBJ2-1,CASSLRGGLYNEQFF
-,TRBV28,-,TRBJ1-3,CASSLSHRPISGNTIYF
-,TRBV2,many,TRBJ1-3,CASRAGVGNTIYF
-,TRBV6-5,few,TRBJ1-1,CASRGRTSTEAFF
TRBD2,TRBV23-1,many,TRBJ2-7,CASKTILAGDGTYEQYF
TRBD2,TRBV20-1,many,TRBJ2-1,CSARGLVRYNEQFF
-,TRBV20-1,-,TRBJ2-1,CSARVVSRSYNEQFF
-,TRBV7-9,-,TRBJ1-1,CASSSEVGGTEAFF
TRBD1,TRBV12-3/TRBV12-4,many,TRBJ2-7,CASSGQGSYEQYF